These 20 T cell receptor beta chains came from one sample sequenced in a study of Graves' ophthalmopathy and Graves' hyperthyroidism. As the template, RNA transcripts were used to amplify TCR beta CDR3 regions. Following a first-round RT-PCR that used HTBI primers, a second-round multiplex PCR was carried out. One entry per CDR3 protein, called by TCRdb with MiXCR from the multiplex PCR reads. This repertoire shows about 1.1 million distinct CDR3 sequences, 35% to 40% found once; its top ten account for roughly 10%. Sequencing was done on a sample of peripheral blood or thyroid tissue (not recorded which). The receptors derive from an adult man with Graves' hyperthyroidism.

A single count supports this clonotype. The germline gene is not matched at one end of the junction; a read error may be the cause. The chain combines TRBV28 with TRBJ1-2; possible D gene TRBD1, 6 bases. CDR3 length equals 13 residues. The germline CDR1 and CDR2 sequences are MDHEN and SYDVKM. CDR3 coding DNA: TGTGCCAGCAGCTCCGGGACAAGGAATCTTTATGCGTTC. Its translation: CASSSGTRNLYAF.

The rearrangement links TRBV14 to TRBJ2-7; D may correspond to TRBD1 or TRBD2 (5 bases each). Germline-derived CDR1 and CDR2 are SGHDN and FVKESK. With 3 bases removed from V and 2 bases from J, the gap between germline ends came to 14 bases. The CDR3 is made up of 15 amino acids. The CDR3 sequence is CASSQGSGTPYEQYF. The CDR3 DNA reads TGTGCCAGCAGCCAGGGATCAGGGACGCCCTACGAGCAGTACTTC.

This clonotype has just a few counts. CDR3 amino acids: CASSESGSSNQPQHF. The DNA of the CDR3 is TGCGCCAGCAGTGAGTCGGGTTCTAGCAATCAGCCCCAGCATTTT. V gene TRBV10-1 combines with J gene TRBJ1-5; no reliable D call. From germline, CDR1 is WNHNN and CDR2 SYGVQD (reference sequence). The CDR3 is 15 residues long. The V gene lost 0 bases and the J gene lost 0 bases, with 6 bases spanning the gap.

This rearrangement joins TRBV28 to TRBJ1-1; D not resolved. Looked up from germline, CDR1 is MDHEN and CDR2 is SYDVKM. The CDR3 has 15 amino acids. V dropped 3 bases and J dropped 0 bases, with 11 bases sitting between them. DNA of the CDR3: TGTGCCAGCAGTTTGTCCCTAACTATGAACACTGAAGCTTTCTTT. This translates into CASSLSLTMNTEAFF.

As regards this clonotype: An end of the junction does not agree with germline; a read error may underlie this. V usage is TRBV5-1 and J usage is TRBJ1-3; perhaps TRBD1 as D (5 bases). Germline CDR1 and CDR2: SGHRS and YFSETQ. The CDR3 is 16 residues long. In DNA form, the CDR3 reads TGCGCCAGCAGATTGGGGGACGGCAACTCTGGAAACACCATATATTTT. Translation: CASRLGDGNSGNTIYF.

This clonotype came up many times. The CDR3 spells CASSQDSPGRLQEQYF. CDR3 in DNA: TGTGCCAGCAGCCAGGACTCGCCGGGACGCCTCCAAGAGCAGTACTTC. This chain uses TRBV14 with TRBJ2-7; D may correspond to TRBD1 or TRBD2 (5 bases each). The CDR3 totals 16 residues. With 3 bases removed from V and 7 bases from J, the gap between germline ends came to 22 bases. The germline CDR1 and CDR2 sequences are SGHDN and FVKESK. The full variable domain, completed using reference TRBV14 and TRBJ2-7, is EAGVTQFPSHSVIEKGQTVTLRCDPISGHDNLYWYRRVMGKEIKFLLHFVKESKQDESGMPNNRFLAERTGGTYSTLKVQPAELEDSGVYFCASSQDSPGRLQEQYFGPGTRLTVT.

The chain couples TRBV20-1 to TRBJ1-5; a possible D gene is TRBD1 (6 bases). Germline CDR1 DFQATT, CDR2 SNEGSKA (reference sequence). The CDR3 extends over 14 amino acids. Trimming removed 6 bases from V and 0 bases from J, with 12 bases in between. The chain's CDR3 is CSARTEYSNQPQHF. The DNA of the CDR3 is TGCAGTGCCAGGACAGAGTATAGCAATCAGCCCCAGCATTTT.

About this clonotype: The final CDR3 position lacks the conserved phenylalanine or tryptophan, pointing to a likely read error. The chain combines TRBV3-1 with TRBJ1-1; TRBD1 matches at 7 bases. This CDR3 is 14 amino acids long. V shed 2 bases and J 10 bases; nucleotides not matched to a gene: 10. Germline values: CDR1 LGHDT, CDR2 YNNKEL (reference sequence). The DNA of the CDR3 is TGTGCCAGCAGCCAAAAACAGGGGAGGGGGGCAGCTTTCGTT. Amino acid sequence: CASSQKQGRGAAFV.

With respect to this clonotype: This sequence may be a read error, since a much larger clone differs from it by one base. The chain has TRBV5-1 and TRBJ2-2, with TRBD2 identical over 7 bases. CDR1 is SGHRS, CDR2 YFSETQ, per germline. The length of the CDR3 is 17 residues. CDR3 bases: TGCGCCAGCAGCTTGGTTAGGGCTAGCGGAGCCACCGGGGGGCTGTTTTTT. This encodes CASSLVRASGATGGLFF.

This sequence joins TRBV15 and TRBJ1-4; TRBD1 agrees at 7 bases. Unmatched junction bases numbered 13, after V lost 0 bases and J lost 0 bases. The CDR3 contains 20 residues. The germline V gene has CDR1 LNHNV and CDR2 YYDKDF (reference sequence). The CDR3 coding sequence is TGTGCCACCAGCAGAGATCGAGGGGGCATTTGGGGTACAACTAATGAAAAACTGTTTTTT. Encoded protein: CATSRDRGGIWGTTNEKLFF.

The table lists this clonotype with many counts. This CDR3 reads CASSDTGQETQYF. DNA for the CDR3: TGTGCCAGCAGTGATACAGGACAAGAGACCCAGTACTTC. The chain has TRBV2 and TRBJ2-5; maybe TRBD1 (5 bases). In germline, CDR1 is SNHLY, CDR2 FYNNEI. This CDR3 comprises 13 residues. V was trimmed by 3 bases and J by 2 bases, leaving 7 bases between them.

Only one count was recorded for this clonotype. The rearrangement links TRBV29-1 to TRBJ2-5; unclear D gene. The CDR3 consists of 11 residues. Trimming pared 4 bases from V and 5 bases from J, leaving 8 bases between. Germline CDR1 reads SQVTM; CDR2 reads ANQGSEA. The CDR3: CSVGEGETQYF. The CDR3 DNA sequence: TGCAGCGTTGGGGAAGGCGAGACCCAGTACTTC.

V gene TRBV2 combines with J gene TRBJ2-7; D not resolved. V shed 6 bases and J shed 1 base, with 16 bases lying between them. The CDR3 is made up of 15 amino acids. The germline CDR1 and CDR2 sequences are SNHLY and FYNNEI. The CDR3 DNA follows: TGTGCCAGCAGACCCTCGAGCAGTAGATCCTACGAGCAGTACTTC. Its translation: CASRPSSSRSYEQYF.

CDR3 in DNA: TGCAGTGCCGACGGAATAGCGGGAGAAGAGACCCAGTACTTC. Translated, it gives CSADGIAGEETQYF. The V and J genes are TRBV20-1 and TRBJ2-5; 9 bases map to TRBD2. Germline V gene sequence: CDR1 DFQATT, CDR2 SNEGSKA (reference sequence). CDR3 size: 14 residues. Trimming at V came to 6 bases and at J to 3 bases, leaving 8 bases not matched to a gene.

This clonotype has a single count. This chain uses TRBV7-3 with TRBJ1-4; weak D call: TRBD1 (6 bases). Germline V lookup: CDR1 SGHTA, CDR2 FQGTGA. The CDR3 runs to 17 residues. V was cut by 3 bases and J by 4 bases, with 18 bases left in between. CDR3 bases: TGTGCCAGCAGCTTGGGGGGGCTCAACCCCTATAATGAAAAACTGTTTTTT. It yields the protein CASSLGGLNPYNEKLFF.

Written as DNA, the CDR3 is TGCAGTGCCCAGGGACTAGCGGGAGGGGGAACCTACGAGCAGTACTTC. As protein: CSAQGLAGGGTYEQYF. The V gene is TRBV20-1, the J gene TRBJ2-7; 16 bases align to TRBD2. This CDR3 spans 16 amino acids. Looked up from germline, CDR1 is DFQATT and CDR2 is SNEGSKA (reference sequence). V was pared by 6 bases and J by 2 bases, with 7 bases of the junction left unmatched.

This clonotype was recorded once. The chain employs TRBV11-2 and TRBJ2-5; TRBD2 matches at 9 bases. The CDR3 sequence is 19 residues long. With 5 bases clipped from V and 2 bases from J, the junction kept 18 bases outside the gene matches. CDR1 and CDR2 (germline): SGHAT, FQNNGV. The CDR3 bases are TGTGCCAGCAGCCAGCCCGGTAGTAGCGGGAGAGCGGTTCAAGAGACCCAGTACTTC. It encodes CASSQPGSSGRAVQETQYF.

The chain links TRBV6-5 to TRBJ1-1; tentatively, D is TRBD1 (6 bases). V was pared by 10 bases and J by 7 bases, with 25 bases between. Looked up from germline, CDR1 is MNHEY and CDR2 is SVGAGI. The CDR3 has 15 amino acids. CDR3 nucleotides: TGTGCCATCAGCGAGGGGGGGATGTCTTTTGGTGAAGCTTTCTTT. Translation: CAISEGGMSFGEAFF.

Ten or more counts support this clonotype. J is TRBJ1-4 and V is TRBV5-1; tentatively, D is TRBD1 (5 bases). Trimming removed 4 bases from V and 6 bases from J, with 19 bases in between. Per germline, CDR1 SGHRS and CDR2 YFSETQ. This CDR3 region has 16 residues. The CDR3 DNA reads as TGCGCCAGCAGCACCCGACCGGGACCTGGAGATGAAAAACTGTTTTTT. This codes for CASSTRPGPGDEKLFF.

This clonotype was recorded a few times. This clone may be a read error of a much larger clone one base away. The chain joins TRBV7-6 to TRBJ1-1; 7 bases are shared with TRBD1. The CDR3 runs to 16 residues. V gave up 1 base and J gave up 1 base; unmatched junction bases: 6. Germline CDR1 SGHVS, CDR2 FNYEAQ. The CDR3 DNA sequence: TGTGCCAGCAGCTTAGAGAGGTGGACAGGGAACACTGAAGCTTTCTTT. It yields the protein CASSLERWTGNTEAFF.